The present TCR beta chain was sequenced within a study of blood T cell repertoires in COVID-19. Germline assignment: CDR1 SGHDT and CDR2 YYEEEE. This CDR3 has 14 residues. Deletions cut 5 bases from V and 5 bases from J, with 13 bases between. Measured with immunoSEQ multiplex PCR; TCRdb has only the in-frame clones, and not every one. Of over 200,000 clones in the sample, 92% were seen once. V gene TRBV5-6 combines with J gene TRBJ2-2; D is perhaps TRBD1 (5 bases). The sample was peripheral blood. This receptor was identified in a man in his 60s with COVID-19, enrolled during active disease. The CDR3 reads CASSHRFVTGELFF. The CDR3 coding sequence is TGTGCCAGCAGTCACAGGTTCGTGACCGGGGAGCTGTTTTTT.